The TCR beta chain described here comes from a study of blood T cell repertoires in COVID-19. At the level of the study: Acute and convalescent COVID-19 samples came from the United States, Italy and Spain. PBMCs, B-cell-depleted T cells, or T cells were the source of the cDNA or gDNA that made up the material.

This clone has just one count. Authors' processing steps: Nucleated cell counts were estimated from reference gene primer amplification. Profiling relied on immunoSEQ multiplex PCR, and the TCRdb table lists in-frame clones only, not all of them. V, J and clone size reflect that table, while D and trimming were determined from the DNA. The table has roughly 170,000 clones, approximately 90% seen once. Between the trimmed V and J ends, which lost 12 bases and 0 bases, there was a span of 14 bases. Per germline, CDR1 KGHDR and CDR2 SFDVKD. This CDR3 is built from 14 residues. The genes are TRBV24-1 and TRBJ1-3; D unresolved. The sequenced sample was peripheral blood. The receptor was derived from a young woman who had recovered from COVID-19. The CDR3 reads CASTRLFSGNTIYF. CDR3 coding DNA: TGTGCCTCAACGAGACTGTTCTCTGGAAACACCATATATTTT.